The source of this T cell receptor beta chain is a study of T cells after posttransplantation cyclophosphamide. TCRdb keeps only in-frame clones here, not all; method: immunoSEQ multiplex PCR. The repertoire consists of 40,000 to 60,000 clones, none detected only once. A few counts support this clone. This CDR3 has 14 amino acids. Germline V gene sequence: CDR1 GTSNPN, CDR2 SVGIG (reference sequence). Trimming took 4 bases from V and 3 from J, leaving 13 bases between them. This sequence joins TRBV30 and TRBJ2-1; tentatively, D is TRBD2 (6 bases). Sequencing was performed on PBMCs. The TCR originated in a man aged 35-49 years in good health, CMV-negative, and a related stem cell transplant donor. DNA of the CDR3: TGTGCCTGGAACTCAGCGGGCCTCTACAATGAGCAGTTCTTC. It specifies CAWNSAGLYNEQFF.